The rows below give T cell receptor beta chains drawn from one sample of a study of CD8 T cells in Susac syndrome. One entry per CDR3 protein results from TCRdb running MiXCR on the immunoSEQ multiplex PCR reads. The sample holds 250,000 to 300,000 distinct CDR3 sequences, roughly 85% seen once. The source material was CD8+ T cells from PBMCs. These receptors originate from a human donor with multiple sclerosis. Each CDR3 is given without its conserved first and last residue. The order of the fields is V gene, CDR3 protein.

v_call: TRBV5-1; cdr3_aa: ASSLVSAGATYNEQF
v_call: TRBV7-2; cdr3_aa: TSSLYGTGFYGYT
v_call: TRBV18; cdr3_aa: ASSPDRGLAEQY
v_call: TRBV14; cdr3_aa: ASSQGYRGPSEAF
v_call: TRBV21-1; cdr3_aa: ASSKTAYNEQF
v_call: TRBV15; cdr3_aa: ATSREALRDRYNEQF
v_call: TRBV9; cdr3_aa: ASSMEGNTDTQY
v_call: TRBV6-5; cdr3_aa: ASSATAYRSPLH
v_call: TRBV28; cdr3_aa: ASSPRRLAISNSYNEQF
v_call: TRBV19; cdr3_aa: ASSIDLTPSGNTEAF
v_call: TRBV27; cdr3_aa: ASSERPSDKYEQY
v_call: TRBV3-1; cdr3_aa: ASSQGRANEKLF
v_call: TRBV7-2; cdr3_aa: ASNYDPAGGPLAKNIQY
v_call: TRBV21-1; cdr3_aa: ASSKIPASGSPYNEQF
v_call: TRBV4-3; cdr3_aa: ASSYGLAGESDEQF
v_call: TRBV5-8; cdr3_aa: ATRAGQGEVYEQY
v_call: TRBV12-5; cdr3_aa: ASGPGLQYNEQF
v_call: TRBV4-2; cdr3_aa: ASSQDLNLNTEAF
v_call: TRBV4-3; cdr3_aa: ASSQGGAGVDNEQF
v_call: TRBV7-6; cdr3_aa: ASSQDPGLGSRTQY
v_call: TRBV10-3; cdr3_aa: AISRPLEGGHTGELF
v_call: TRBV7-9; cdr3_aa: ASSLKGGYNEQF
v_call: TRBV12-3/TRBV12-4; cdr3_aa: ASSWTGRSDTQY
v_call: TRBV12-3/TRBV12-4; cdr3_aa: ASSFRTSSASSYNEQF
v_call: TRBV29-1; cdr3_aa: SGDRGRTDTQY
v_call: TRBV7-9; cdr3_aa: ASSRLPGQGLINYGYT
v_call: TRBV27; cdr3_aa: ASSYRAGWEQF
v_call: TRBV7-9; cdr3_aa: ASSTSDTLKGITYEQY
v_call: TRBV11-2; cdr3_aa: ASSLYAGTQPQH
v_call: TRBV20-1; cdr3_aa: SAPGRGTYEQY
v_call: TRBV10-3; cdr3_aa: AISVRVGQGIFNEQF
v_call: TRBV20-1; cdr3_aa: SARDGRYGYT
v_call: TRBV7-9; cdr3_aa: ASSQRQGAYNEQF
v_call: TRBV9; cdr3_aa: ASSPGTGGDYGYT
v_call: TRBV6-6; cdr3_aa: ASSPLNYEQY
v_call: TRBV7-4; cdr3_aa: ASSQEEGPSGYT
v_call: TRBV20-1; cdr3_aa: SARGGSSIRDFTDTQY
v_call: TRBV20-1; cdr3_aa: SARGSGVLREQY
v_call: TRBV24-1; cdr3_aa: ATSDFKESQPQH
v_call: TRBV6-1; cdr3_aa: ASKGGSGVITDTQY